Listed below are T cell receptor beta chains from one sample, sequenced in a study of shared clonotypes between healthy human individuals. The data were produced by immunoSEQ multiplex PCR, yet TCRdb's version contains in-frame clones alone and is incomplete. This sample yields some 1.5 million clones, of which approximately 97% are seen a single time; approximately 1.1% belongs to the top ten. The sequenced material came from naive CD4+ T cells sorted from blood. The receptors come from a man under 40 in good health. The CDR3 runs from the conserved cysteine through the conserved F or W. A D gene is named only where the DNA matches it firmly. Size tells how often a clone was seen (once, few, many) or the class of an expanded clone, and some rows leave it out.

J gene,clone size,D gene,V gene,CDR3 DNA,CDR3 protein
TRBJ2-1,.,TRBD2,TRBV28,TGTGCCAGCGGAATAGCGGGAGGGTACAATGAGCAGTTCTTC,CASGIAGGYNEQFF
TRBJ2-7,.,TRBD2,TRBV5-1,TGCGCCAGCAGCTTTATGCTAGCGGGAGGGAAGTTCGGATACGAGCAGTACTTC,CASSFMLAGGKFGYEQYF
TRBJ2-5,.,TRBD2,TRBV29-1,TGCAGCGTTGAACTGACTAGCGGGAGTAGGGAGACCCAGTACTTC,CSVELTSGSRETQYF
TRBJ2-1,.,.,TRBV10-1,TGCGCCAGCAGTGAATCAGCGACCTACAATGAGCAGTTCTTC,CASSESATYNEQFF
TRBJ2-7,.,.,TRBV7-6,TGTGCCAGCAGCTACAGAGAGCGCTACGAGCAGTACTTC,CASSYRERYEQYF
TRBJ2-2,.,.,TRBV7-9,TGTGCCAGCAGCTTCGGACTGTCGAAGAACACCGGGGAGCTGTTTTTT,CASSFGLSKNTGELFF
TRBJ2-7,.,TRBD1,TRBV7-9,TGTGCCAGCAGCTTAGGACAGGGGGCCCACGAGCAGTACTTC,CASSLGQGAHEQYF
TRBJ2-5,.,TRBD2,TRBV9,TGTGCCAGCAGCGTTACTAGCGGGAGGGCCTCTGGTGGTCAAGAGACCCAGTACTTC,CASSVTSGRASGGQETQYF
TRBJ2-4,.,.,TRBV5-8,TGTGCCAGCAGTACGGGGCAGAAAAACATTCAGTACTTC,CASSTGQKNIQYF
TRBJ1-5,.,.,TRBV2,TGTGCCAGCAGCCCTTACCGTTGGGGCAATCAGCCCCAGCATTTT,CASSPYRWGNQPQHF
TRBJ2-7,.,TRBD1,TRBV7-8,TGTGCCAGCAGCGCACGCTGGGGGACAGTAACATACGAGCAGTACTTC,CASSARWGTVTYEQYF
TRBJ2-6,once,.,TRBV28,TGTGCCAGCAGTTGGCTCAGGGTCTCTGGGGCCAACGTCCTGACTTTC,CASSWLRVSGANVLTF
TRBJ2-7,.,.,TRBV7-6,TGTGCCAGCAGCTTAGCGCCTAGCGTCAGCTCCTACGAGCAGTACTTC,CASSLAPSVSSYEQYF
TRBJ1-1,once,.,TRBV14,TGTGCCAGCAGCCAAGTTTTAAACACTGAAGCTTTCTTT,CASSQVLNTEAFF
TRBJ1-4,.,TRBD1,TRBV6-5,TGTGCCAGCAGACACGGGACAGCAAATGAAAAACTGTTTTTT,CASRHGTANEKLFF
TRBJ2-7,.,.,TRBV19,TGTGCCAGTAGTATAGAAGCAGGGCCCTACGAGCAGTACTTC,CASSIEAGPYEQYF
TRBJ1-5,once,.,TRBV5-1,TGCGCCAGCAGCTCCCACCGGCCACCGTACCATAGCAATCAGCCCCAGCATTTT,CASSSHRPPYHSNQPQHF
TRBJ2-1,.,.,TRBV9,TGTGCCAGCACCCCTACATCGAGCTCCTACAATGAGCAGTTCTTC,CASTPTSSSYNEQFF
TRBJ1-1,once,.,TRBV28,TGTGCCAGCAACACAGGGCTTGGGAACACTGAAGCTTTCTTT,CASNTGLGNTEAFF
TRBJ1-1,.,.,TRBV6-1,TGTGCCAGCAGTGAAGTTTCCCTCGATGAAGCTTTCTTT,CASSEVSLDEAFF
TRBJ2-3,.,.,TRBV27,TGTGCCAGCAGTTTGTTTGTCACAGATACGCAGTATTTT,CASSLFVTDTQYF
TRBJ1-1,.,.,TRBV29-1,TGCAGCGTTGGTGACAGGCGCCTGAACACTGAAGCTTTCTTT,CSVGDRRLNTEAFF
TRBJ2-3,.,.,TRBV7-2,TGTGCCAGCAGCCCCCCCGGGACCCAAACAGATACGCAGTATTTT,CASSPPGTQTDTQYF
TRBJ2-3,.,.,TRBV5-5,TGTGCCAGCAGCCCCGCCACTAGCGATACGCAGTATTTT,CASSPATSDTQYF
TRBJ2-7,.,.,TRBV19,TGTGCCAGCTCTAGCCGGCCCTACGAGCAGTACTTC,CASSSRPYEQYF
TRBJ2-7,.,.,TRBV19,TGTGCCAGTAGTATTGGGCGGGATGCCTACGAGCAGTACTTC,CASSIGRDAYEQYF
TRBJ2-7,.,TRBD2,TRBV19,TGTGCCAGTTCGAGCGGGGGGAGGGACGAGCAGTACTTC,CASSSGGRDEQYF
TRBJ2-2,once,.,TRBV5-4,TGTGCCAGCAGCTTGGAGCCGGGACAGAACACCGGGGAGCTGTTTTTT,CASSLEPGQNTGELFF
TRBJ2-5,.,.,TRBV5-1,TGCGCCAGCAGCTTGGACCCGGGGGCGAAAGAGACCCAGTACTTC,CASSLDPGAKETQYF
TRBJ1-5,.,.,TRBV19,TGTGCCAGTAGTATAGTTGGGGACCAGCCCCAGCATTTT,CASSIVGDQPQHF
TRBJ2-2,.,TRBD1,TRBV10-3,TGTGCCATCTCCCGGGACAGCTTGAACACCGGGGAGCTGTTTTTT,CAISRDSLNTGELFF
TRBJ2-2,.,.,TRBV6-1,TGTGCCAGCAGTGAAACCCCCGCAGCGGGGAACACCGGGGAGCTGTTTTTT,CASSETPAAGNTGELFF
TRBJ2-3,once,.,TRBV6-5,TGTGCCACCCGAGACGGAGATACGCAGTATTTT,CATRDGDTQYF
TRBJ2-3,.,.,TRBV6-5,TGTGCCACTTCGGTGGGGGGCATCGGCACAGATACGCAGTATTTT,CATSVGGIGTDTQYF
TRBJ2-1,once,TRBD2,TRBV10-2,TGCGCCAGCAGTGTGGTAGCGGGACGGTACAATGAGCAGTTCTTC,CASSVVAGRYNEQFF
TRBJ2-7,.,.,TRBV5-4,TGTGCCAGCAGCTTTCAGGACGTGAGCTCCTACGAGCAGTACTTC,CASSFQDVSSYEQYF
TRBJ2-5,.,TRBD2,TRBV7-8,TGTGCCAGCAGCTTACTAGCGGGAGGCCAAGAGACCCAGTACTTC,CASSLLAGGQETQYF
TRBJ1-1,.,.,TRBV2,TGTGCCAGCAGTGGGTATAGGACTCTCACCGGAGCTTTCTTT,CASSGYRTLTGAFF
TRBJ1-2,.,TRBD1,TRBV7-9,TGTGCCAGCAGCTATAGGGGGCTGGACTATGGCTACACCTTC,CASSYRGLDYGYTF
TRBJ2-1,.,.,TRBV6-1,TGTGCCAGCAGGGCCAGGGACAATGAGCAGTTCTTC,CASRARDNEQFF
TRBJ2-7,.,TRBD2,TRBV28,TGTGCCAGCAAACTAGCGGGAGCATCCTACGAGCAGTACTTC,CASKLAGASYEQYF
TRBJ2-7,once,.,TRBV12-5,TGTGCTAGTGTACCAGTTGCGGGACAATCAACCTACGAGCAGTACTTC,CASVPVAGQSTYEQYF
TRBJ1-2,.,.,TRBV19,TGTGCCAGTAGTATTCTCACGGACTCCCGCTATGGCTACACCTTC,CASSILTDSRYGYTF
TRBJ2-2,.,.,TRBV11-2,TGTGCCAGCAGCTCTCATAATTCGAACACCGGGGAGCTGTTTTTT,CASSSHNSNTGELFF
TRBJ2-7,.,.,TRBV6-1,TGTGCCAGCAGTGAAGAGTCCGACAGGAACTACGAGCAGTACTTC,CASSEESDRNYEQYF
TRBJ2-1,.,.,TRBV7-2,TGTGCCAGCAGCTTAGCGTTCGGAAGGACTTCGATCAATGAGCAGTTCTTC,CASSLAFGRTSINEQFF
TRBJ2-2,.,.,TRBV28,TGTGCCAGCAGATCCCTCCAGGGAACGAACACCGGGGAGCTGTTTTTT,CASRSLQGTNTGELFF
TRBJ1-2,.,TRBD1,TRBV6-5,TGTGCCAGCAGTTACTCCGGACAGGATCCTGGCTACACCTTC,CASSYSGQDPGYTF
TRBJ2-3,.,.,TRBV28,TGTGCCAGCAGGCGGTCGCGGTCTAACACAGATACGCAGTATTTT,CASRRSRSNTDTQYF
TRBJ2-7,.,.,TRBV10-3,TGTGCCATCAGCCGCCGGGGGGAGCAGTACTTC,CAISRRGEQYF
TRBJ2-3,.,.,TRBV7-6,TGTGCCAGCAGCTTAGCGGGGGGGCGGACAGATACGCAGTATTTT,CASSLAGGRTDTQYF